The clone carrying this T cell receptor beta chain was seen at least ten times. CDR1 is DFQATT and CDR2 is SNEGSKA in the germline V gene (reference sequence). The CDR3 contains 12 residues. V gave up 5 bases and J gave up 4 bases; unmatched junction bases: 4. TCRdb fed the RT-PCR reads into MiXCR, producing one record per CDR3 protein. The sample lists around 700,000 distinct CDR3 sequences, approximately 15% occurring once. The chain joins TRBV20-1 to TRBJ1-2; 7 nucleotides match TRBD1. This TCR was sampled from a female donor in good health, serving as a healthy control. The specimen was memory CD4+ T cells from blood. Here the CDR3 DNA reads TGCAGTGCTTTGTCAGGGGGCTATGGCTACACCTTC. Amino acids: CSALSGGYGYTF.